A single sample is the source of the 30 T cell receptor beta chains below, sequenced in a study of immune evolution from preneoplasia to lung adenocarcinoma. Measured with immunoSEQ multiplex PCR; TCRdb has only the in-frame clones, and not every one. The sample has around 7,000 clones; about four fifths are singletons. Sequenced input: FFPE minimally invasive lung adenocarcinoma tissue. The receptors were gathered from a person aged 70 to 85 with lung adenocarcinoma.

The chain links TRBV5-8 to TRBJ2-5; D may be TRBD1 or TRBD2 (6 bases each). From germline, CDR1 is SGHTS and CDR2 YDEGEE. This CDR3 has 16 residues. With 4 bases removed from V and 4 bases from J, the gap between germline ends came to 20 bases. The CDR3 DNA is TGTGCCAGCAGCGTTGCTGGGGGCGCGGGGAGAGAGACCCAGTACTTC. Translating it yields CASSVAGGAGRETQYF.

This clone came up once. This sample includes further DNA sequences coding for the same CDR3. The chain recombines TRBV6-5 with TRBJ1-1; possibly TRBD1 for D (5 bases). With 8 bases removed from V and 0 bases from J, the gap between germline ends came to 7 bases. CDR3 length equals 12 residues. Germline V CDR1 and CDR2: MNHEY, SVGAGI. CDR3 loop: CASGGVNTEAFF. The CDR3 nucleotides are TGTGCCAGCGGGGGGGTGAACACTGAAGCTTTCTTT.

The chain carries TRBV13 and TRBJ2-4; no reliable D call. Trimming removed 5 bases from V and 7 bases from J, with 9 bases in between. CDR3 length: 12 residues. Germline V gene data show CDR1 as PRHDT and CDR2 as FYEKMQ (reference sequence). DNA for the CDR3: TGTGCCAGCAGCCCAGCTGGTAACATTCAGTACTTC. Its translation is CASSPAGNIQYF.

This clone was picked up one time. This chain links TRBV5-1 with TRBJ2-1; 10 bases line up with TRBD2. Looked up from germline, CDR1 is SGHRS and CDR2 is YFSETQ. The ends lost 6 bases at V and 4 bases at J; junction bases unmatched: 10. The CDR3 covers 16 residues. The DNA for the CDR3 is TGCGCCAGCAAAGCGGGGGGGTCCCAGGCTTACAATGAGCAGTTCTTC. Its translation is CASKAGGSQAYNEQFF.

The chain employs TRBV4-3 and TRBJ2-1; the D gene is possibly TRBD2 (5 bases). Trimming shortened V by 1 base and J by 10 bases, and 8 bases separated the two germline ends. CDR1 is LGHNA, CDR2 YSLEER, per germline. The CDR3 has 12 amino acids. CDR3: CASSQGSGEQFF. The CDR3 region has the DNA TGCGCCAGCAGCCAAGGGTCGGGGGAGCAGTTCTTC.

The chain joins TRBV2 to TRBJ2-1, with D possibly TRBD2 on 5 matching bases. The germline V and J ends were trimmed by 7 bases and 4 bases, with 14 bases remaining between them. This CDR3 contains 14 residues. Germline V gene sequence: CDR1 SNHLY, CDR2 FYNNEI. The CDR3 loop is CASMTTPLYNEQFF. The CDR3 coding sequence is TGTGCCAGCATGACTACACCGTTATACAATGAGCAGTTCTTC. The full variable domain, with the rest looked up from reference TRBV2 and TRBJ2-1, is EPEVTQTPSHQVTQMGQEVILRCVPISNHLYFYWYRQILGQKVEFLVSFYNNEISEKSEIFDDQFSVERPDGSNFTLKIRSTKLEDSAMYFCASMTTPLYNEQFFGPGTRLTVL.

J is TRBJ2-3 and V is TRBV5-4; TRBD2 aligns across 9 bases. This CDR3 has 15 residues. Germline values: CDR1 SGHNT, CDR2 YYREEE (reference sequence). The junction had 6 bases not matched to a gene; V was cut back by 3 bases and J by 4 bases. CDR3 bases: TGTGCCAGCAGCTCCATAGCGGGAGCGGCAGATACGCAGTATTTT. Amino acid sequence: CASSSIAGAADTQYF.

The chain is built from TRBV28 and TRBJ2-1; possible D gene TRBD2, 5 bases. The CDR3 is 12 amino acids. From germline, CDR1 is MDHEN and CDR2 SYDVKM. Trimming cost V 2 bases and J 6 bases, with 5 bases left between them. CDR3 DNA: TGTGCCAGCAGTTTAGGGAGCAATGAGCAGTTCTTC. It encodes CASSLGSNEQFF.

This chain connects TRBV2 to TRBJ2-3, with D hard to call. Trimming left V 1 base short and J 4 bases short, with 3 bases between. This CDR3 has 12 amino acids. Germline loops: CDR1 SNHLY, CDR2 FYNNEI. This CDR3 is CASSEGADTQYF. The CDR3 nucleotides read TGTGCCAGCAGTGAAGGGGCAGATACGCAGTATTTT.

In nucleotides, the CDR3 is TGTGCCAGCTCACCACAAGGGGATCAGCCCCAGCATTTT. This encodes CASSPQGDQPQHF. J is TRBJ1-5 and V is TRBV18; a possible D gene is TRBD1 (5 bases). The V gene's germline CDR1 is KGHSH and CDR2 LQKENI. V dropped 1 base and J dropped 5 bases, with 6 bases sitting between them. This CDR3 spans 13 amino acids.

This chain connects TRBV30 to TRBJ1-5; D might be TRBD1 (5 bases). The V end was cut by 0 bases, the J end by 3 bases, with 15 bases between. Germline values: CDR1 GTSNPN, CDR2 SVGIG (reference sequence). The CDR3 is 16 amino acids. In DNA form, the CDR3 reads TGTGCCTGGAGTGTACAAAGGGGAGGCGACAATCAGCCCCAGCATTTT. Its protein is CAWSVQRGGDNQPQHF.

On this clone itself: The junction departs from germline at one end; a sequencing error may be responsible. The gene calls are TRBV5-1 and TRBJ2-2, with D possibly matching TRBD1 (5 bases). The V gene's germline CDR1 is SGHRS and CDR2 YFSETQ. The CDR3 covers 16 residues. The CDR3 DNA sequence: TGCGCCAGCAGCTTTGCAGGGTCGAGGAACGCCGGGGAGCTGTTTTTT. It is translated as CASSFAGSRNAGELFF.

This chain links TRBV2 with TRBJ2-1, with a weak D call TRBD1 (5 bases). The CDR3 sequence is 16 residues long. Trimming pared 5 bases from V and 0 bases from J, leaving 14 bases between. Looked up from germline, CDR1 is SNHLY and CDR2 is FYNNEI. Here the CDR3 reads CASSSTERSSYNEQFF. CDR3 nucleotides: TGTGCCAGCAGTTCGACAGAACGTAGCTCCTACAATGAGCAGTTCTTC. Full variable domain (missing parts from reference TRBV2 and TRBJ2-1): EPEVTQTPSHQVTQMGQEVILRCVPISNHLYFYWYRQILGQKVEFLVSFYNNEISEKSEIFDDQFSVERPDGSNFTLKIRSTKLEDSAMYFCASSSTERSSYNEQFFGPGTRLTVL.

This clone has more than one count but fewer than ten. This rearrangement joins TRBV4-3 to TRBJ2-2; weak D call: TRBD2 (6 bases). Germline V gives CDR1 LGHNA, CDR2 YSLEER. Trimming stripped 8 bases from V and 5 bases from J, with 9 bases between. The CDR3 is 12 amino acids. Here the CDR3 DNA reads TGCGCCAGCGGACGGGGGACCGGGGAGCTGTTTTTT. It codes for CASGRGTGELFF.

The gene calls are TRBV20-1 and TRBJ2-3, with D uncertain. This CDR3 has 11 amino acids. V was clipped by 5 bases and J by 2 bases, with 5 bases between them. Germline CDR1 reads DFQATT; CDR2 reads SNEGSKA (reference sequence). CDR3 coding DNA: TGCAGTGCTTCCTTCACAGATACGCAGTATTTT. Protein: CSASFTDTQYF.

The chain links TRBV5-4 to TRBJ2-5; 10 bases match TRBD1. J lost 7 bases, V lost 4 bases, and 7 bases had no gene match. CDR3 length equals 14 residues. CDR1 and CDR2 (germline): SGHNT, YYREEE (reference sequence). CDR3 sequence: CASSLGQGRGTQYF. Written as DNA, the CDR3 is TGTGCCAGCAGCCTGGGACAGGGGAGGGGGACCCAGTACTTC.

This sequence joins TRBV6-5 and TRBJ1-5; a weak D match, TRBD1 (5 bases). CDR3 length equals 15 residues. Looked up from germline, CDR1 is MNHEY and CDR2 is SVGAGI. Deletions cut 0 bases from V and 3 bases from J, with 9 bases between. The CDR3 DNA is TGTGCCAGCAGTTACTCGACAGCCCCCAATCAGCCCCAGCATTTT. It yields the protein CASSYSTAPNQPQHF.

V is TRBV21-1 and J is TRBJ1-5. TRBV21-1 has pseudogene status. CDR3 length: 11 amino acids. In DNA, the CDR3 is TGTGCCAGCCAACCCACGGGGCCCCAGCATTTT. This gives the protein CASQPTGPQHF.

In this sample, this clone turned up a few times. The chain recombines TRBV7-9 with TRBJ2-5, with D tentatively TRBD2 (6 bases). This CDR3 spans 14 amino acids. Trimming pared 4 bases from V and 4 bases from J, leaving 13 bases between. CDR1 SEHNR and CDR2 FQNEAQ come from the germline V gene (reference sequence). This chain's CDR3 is CASSSLSGRETQYF. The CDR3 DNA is TGTGCCAGCAGCTCATTATCCGGGAGAGAGACCCAGTACTTC.

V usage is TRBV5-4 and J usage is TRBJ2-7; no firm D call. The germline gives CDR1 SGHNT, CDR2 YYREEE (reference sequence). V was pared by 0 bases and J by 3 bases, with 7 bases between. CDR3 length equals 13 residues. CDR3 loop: CASSLEDRYEQYF. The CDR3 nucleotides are TGTGCCAGCAGCTTGGAGGACCGCTACGAGCAGTACTTC.

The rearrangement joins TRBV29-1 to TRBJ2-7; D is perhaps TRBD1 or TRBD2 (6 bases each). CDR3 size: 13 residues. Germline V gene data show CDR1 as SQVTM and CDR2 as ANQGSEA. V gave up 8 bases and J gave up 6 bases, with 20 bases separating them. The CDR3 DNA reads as TGCAGCATCCGACGGGGGCAGGGTGGCGAGCAGTACTTC. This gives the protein CSIRRGQGGEQYF.

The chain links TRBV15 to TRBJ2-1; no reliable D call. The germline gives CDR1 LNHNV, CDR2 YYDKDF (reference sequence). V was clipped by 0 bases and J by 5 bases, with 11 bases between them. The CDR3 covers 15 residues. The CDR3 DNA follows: TGTGCCACCAGCAGAGAAATTGTAGGGCACAATGAGCAGTTCTTC. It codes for CATSREIVGHNEQFF.

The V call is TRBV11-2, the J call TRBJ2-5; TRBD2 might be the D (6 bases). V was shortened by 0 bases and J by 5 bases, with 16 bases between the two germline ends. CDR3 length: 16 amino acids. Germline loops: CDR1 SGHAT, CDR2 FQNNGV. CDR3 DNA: TGTGCCAGCAGCTTAGATGTCGGCGGAGGGAGGGAGACCCAGTACTTC. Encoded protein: CASSLDVGGGRETQYF. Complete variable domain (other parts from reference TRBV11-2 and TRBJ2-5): EAGVAQSPRYKIIEKRQSVAFWCNPISGHATLYWYQQILGQGPKLLIQFQNNGVVDDSQLPKDRFSAERLKGVDSTLKIQPAKLEDSAVYLCASSLDVGGGRETQYFGPGTRLLVL.

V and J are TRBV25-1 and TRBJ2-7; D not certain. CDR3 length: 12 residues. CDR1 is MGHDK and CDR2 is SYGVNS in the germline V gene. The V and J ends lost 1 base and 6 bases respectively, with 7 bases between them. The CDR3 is CASSEFSSEQYF. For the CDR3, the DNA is TGTGCCAGCAGTGAATTCTCTTCCGAGCAGTACTTC.

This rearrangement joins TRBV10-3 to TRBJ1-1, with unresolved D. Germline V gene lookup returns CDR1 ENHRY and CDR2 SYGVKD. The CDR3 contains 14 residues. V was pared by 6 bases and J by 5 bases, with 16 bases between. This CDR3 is CAISYDAPGTEAFF. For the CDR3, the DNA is TGTGCCATCAGCTACGACGCCCCGGGGACTGAAGCTTTCTTT.

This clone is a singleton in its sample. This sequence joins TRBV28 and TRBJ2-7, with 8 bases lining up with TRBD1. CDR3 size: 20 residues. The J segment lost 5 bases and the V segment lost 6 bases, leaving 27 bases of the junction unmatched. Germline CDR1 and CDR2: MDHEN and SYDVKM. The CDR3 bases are TGTGCCAGCAGCGCGTCCCACCCCAGGGGGCTCGGGCACGATCGGCACGAGCAGTACTTC. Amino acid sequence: CASSASHPRGLGHDRHEQYF.

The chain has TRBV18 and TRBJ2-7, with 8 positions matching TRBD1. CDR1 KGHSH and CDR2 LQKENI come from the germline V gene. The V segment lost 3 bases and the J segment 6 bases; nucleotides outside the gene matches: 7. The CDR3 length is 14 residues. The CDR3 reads CASSPGGTGGEQYF. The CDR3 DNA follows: TGTGCCAGCTCACCGGGTGGCACAGGGGGCGAGCAGTACTTC.

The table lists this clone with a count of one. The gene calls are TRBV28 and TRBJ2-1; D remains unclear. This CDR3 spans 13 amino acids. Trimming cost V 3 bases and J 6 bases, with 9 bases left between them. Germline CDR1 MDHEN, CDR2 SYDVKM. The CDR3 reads CASSFGSLNEQFF. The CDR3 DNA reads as TGTGCCAGCAGTTTCGGCAGTCTCAATGAGCAGTTCTTC.

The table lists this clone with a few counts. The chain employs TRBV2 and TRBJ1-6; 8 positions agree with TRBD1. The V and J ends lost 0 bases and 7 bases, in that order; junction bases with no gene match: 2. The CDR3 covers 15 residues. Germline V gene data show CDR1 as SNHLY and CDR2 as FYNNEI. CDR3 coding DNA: TGTGCCAGCAGTGAAGCCTACAGGGGGAATTCACCCCTCCACTTT. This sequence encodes CASSEAYRGNSPLHF. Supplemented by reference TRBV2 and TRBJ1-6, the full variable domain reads EPEVTQTPSHQVTQMGQEVILRCVPISNHLYFYWYRQILGQKVEFLVSFYNNEISEKSEIFDDQFSVERPDGSNFTLKIRSTKLEDSAMYFCASSEAYRGNSPLHFGNGTRLTVT.

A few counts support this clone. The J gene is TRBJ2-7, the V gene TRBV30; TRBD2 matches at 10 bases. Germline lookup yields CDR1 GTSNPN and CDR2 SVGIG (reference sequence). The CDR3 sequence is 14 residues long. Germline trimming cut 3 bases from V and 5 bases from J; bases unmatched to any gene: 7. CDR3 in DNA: TGTGCCTGGAGGGGGCCTAGCGGGAGTAACGAGCAGTACTTC. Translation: CAWRGPSGSNEQYF.